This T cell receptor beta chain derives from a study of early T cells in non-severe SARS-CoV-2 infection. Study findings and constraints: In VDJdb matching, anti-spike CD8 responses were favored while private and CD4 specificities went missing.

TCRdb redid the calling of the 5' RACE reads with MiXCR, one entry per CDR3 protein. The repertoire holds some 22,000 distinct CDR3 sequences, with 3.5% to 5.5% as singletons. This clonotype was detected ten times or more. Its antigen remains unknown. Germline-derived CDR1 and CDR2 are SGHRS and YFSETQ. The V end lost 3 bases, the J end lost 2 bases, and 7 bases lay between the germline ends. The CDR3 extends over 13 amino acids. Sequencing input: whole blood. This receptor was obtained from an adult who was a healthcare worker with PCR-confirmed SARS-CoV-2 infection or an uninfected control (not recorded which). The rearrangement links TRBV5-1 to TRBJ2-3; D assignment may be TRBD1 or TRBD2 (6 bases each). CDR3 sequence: CASSWGATDTQYF. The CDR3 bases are TGCGCCAGCAGCTGGGGGGCCACAGATACGCAGTATTTT.